The subject of this entry is one T cell receptor (beta chain). Its antigen remains unknown. Reverse transcription used about 0.45 to 1 ug RNA and random hexamers. TCRdb redid the calling of the immunoSEQ multiplex PCR reads with MiXCR, one entry per CDR3 protein. The sample has about 150,000 distinct CDR3 sequences, 85% to 95% seen once. This CDR3 is built from 12 residues. Germline CDR1 reads DFQATT; CDR2 reads SNEGSKA (reference sequence). V was clipped by 5 bases and J by 7 bases, with 12 bases between them. These data come from a study of CD8 T cells in Susac syndrome. Findings of the study overall: As the study acknowledged, the number of individuals in its TCR sequencing and HLA analysis was relatively small.

Sequenced input: CD4+ T cells from PBMCs. This chain links TRBV20-1 with TRBJ2-1; D is perhaps TRBD1 (6 bases). This clonotype was obtained from a human donor with Susac syndrome. CDR3 sequence reads: CSAAARGNEQFF. CDR3 DNA: TGCAGTGCTGCGGCCAGGGGTAATGAGCAGTTCTTC.